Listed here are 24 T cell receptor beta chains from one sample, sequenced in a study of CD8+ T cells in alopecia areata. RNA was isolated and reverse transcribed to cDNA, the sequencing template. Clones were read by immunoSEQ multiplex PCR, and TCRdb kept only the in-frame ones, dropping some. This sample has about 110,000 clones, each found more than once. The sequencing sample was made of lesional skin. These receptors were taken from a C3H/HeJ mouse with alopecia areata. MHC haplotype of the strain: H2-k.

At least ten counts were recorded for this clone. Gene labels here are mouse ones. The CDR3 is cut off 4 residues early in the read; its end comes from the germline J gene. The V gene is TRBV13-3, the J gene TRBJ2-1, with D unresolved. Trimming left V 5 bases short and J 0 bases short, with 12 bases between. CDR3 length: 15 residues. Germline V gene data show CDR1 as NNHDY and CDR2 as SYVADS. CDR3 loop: CASRKAGYNYAEQFF. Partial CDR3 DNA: TGTGCCAGCAGAAAGGCTGGCTATAACTATGCT.

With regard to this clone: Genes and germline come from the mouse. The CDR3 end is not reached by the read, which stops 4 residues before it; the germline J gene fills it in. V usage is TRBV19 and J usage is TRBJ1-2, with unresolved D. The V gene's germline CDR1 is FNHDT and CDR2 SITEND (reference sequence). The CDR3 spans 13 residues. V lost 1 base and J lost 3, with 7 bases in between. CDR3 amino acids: CASSISEDSDYTF. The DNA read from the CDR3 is TGTGCCAGCAGTATATCCGAGGACTCC. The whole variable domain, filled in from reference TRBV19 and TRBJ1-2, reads GGIITQTPKFLIGQEGQKLTLKCQQNFNHDTMYWYRQDSGKGLRLIYYSITENDLQKGDLSEGYDASREKKSSFSLTVTSAQKNEMAVFLCASSISEDSDYTFGSGTRLLVI.

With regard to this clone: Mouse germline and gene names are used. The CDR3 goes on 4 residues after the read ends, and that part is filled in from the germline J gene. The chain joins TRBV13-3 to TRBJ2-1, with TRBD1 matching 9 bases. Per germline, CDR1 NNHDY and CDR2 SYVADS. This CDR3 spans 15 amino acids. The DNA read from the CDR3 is TGTGCCAGCAGCCTCCGGGACAGGGCGAGGGCT. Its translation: CASSLRDRARA. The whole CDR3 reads CASSLRDRARAEQFF.

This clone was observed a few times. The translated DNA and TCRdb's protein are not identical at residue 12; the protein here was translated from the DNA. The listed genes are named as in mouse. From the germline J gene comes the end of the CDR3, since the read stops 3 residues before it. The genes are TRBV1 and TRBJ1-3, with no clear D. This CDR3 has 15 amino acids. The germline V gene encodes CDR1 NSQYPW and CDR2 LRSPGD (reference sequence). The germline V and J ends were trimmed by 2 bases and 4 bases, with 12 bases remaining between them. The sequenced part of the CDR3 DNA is TGCACCTGCAGTGCACGACAAAATGCGGGAAATACG. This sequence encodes CTCSARQNAGNT. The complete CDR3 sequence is CTCSARQNAGNTLYF.

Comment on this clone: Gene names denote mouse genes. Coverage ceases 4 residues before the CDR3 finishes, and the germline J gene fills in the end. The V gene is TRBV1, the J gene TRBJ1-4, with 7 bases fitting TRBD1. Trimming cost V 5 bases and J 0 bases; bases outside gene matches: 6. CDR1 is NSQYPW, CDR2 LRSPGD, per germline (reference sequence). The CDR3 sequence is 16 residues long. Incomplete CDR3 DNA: TGCACCTGCAGTTCCGGGACAGAATTTTCCAACGAA. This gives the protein CTCSSGTEFSNE. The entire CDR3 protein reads CTCSSGTEFSNERLFF.

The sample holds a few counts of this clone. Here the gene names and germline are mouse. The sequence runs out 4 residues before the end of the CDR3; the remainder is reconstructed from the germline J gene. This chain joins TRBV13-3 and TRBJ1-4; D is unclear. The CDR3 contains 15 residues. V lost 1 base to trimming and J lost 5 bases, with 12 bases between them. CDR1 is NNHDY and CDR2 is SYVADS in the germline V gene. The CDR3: CASSDRQEYNERLFF. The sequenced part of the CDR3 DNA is TGTGCCAGCAGTGATCGCCAGGAGTATAACGAA.

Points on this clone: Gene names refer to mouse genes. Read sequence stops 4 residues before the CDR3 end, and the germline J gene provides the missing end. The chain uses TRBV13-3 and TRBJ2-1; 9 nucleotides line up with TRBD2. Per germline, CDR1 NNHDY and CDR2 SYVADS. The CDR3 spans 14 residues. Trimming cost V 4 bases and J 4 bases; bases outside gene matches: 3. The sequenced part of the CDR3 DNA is TGTGCCAGCAGTACCGACTGGGGGTATGCT. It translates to CASSTDWGYA. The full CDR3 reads CASSTDWGYAEQFF.

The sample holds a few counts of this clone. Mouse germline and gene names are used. The DNA read from the CDR3 is TGCACCTGCAGTGCAGAGGCAGGGGGGAGCTCCTAT. Its translation is CTCSAEAGGSSY. The whole CDR3 is CTCSAEAGGSSYEQYF. V usage is TRBV1 and J usage is TRBJ2-7, with D tentatively TRBD1 (7 bases). The read stops 4 residues short of the end of the CDR3; the missing end is completed from the germline J gene. Germline V gene lookup returns CDR1 NSQYPW and CDR2 LRSPGD (reference sequence). Trimming stripped 0 bases from V and 0 bases from J, with 12 bases between. This CDR3 comprises 16 residues.

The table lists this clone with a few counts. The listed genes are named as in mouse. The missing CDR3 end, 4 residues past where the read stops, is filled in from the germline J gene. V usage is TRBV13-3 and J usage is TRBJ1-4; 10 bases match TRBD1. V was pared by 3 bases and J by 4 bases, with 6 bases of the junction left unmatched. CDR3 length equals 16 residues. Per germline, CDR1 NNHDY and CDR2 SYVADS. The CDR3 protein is CASSVPRDRGNERLFF. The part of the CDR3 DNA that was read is TGTGCCAGCAGTGTCCCCCGGGACAGGGGCAACGAA. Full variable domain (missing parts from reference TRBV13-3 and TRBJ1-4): EAAVTQSPRSKVAVTGGKVTLSCHQTNNHDYMYWYRQDTGHGLRLIHYSYVADSTEKGDIPDGYKASRPSQENFSLILELASLSQTAVYFCASSVPRDRGNERLFFGHGTKLSVL.

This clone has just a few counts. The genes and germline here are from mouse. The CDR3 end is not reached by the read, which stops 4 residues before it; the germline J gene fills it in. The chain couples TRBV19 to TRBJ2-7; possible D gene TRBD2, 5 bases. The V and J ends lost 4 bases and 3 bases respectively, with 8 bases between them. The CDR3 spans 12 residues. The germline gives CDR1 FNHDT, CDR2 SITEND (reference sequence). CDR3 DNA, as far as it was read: TGTGCCAGCAGTTTAACTGGCTAT. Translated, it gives CASSLTGY. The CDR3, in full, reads CASSLTGYEQYF.

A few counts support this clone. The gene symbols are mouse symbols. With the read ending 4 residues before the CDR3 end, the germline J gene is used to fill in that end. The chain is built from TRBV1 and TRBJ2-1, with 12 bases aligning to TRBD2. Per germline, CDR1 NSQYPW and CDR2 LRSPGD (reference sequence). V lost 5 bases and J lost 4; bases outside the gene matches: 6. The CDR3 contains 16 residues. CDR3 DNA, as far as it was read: TGCACCTGCAGTTCGGACTGGGGGGGTGGGTATGCT. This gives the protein CTCSSDWGGGYA. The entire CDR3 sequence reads CTCSSDWGGGYAEQFF.

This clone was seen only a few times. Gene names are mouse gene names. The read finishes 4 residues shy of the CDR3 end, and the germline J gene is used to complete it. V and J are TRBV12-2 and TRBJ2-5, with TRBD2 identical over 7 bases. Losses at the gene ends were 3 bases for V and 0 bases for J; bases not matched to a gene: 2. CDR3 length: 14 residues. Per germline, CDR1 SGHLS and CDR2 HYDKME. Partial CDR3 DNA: TGTGCCAGCTCTACTGGGGACAACCAAGAC. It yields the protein CASSTGDNQD. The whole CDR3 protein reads CASSTGDNQDTQYF.

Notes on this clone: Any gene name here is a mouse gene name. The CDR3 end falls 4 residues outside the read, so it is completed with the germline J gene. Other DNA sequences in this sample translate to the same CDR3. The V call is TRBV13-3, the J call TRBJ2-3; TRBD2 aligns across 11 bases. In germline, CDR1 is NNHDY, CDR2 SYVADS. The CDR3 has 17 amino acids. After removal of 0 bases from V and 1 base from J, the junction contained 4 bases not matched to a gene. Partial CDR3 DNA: TGTGCCAGCAGTGATGGAACTGGGGGGGCTCGTGCAGAA. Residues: CASSDGTGGARAE. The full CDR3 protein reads CASSDGTGGARAETLYF.

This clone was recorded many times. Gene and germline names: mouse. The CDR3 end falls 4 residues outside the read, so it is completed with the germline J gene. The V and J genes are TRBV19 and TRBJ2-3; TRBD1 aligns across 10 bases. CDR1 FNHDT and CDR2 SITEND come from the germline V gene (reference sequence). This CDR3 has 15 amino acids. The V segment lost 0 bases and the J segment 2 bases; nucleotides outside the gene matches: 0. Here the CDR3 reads CASSIGQGAAETLYF. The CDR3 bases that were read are TGTGCCAGCAGTATAGGACAGGGGGCTGCAGAA.

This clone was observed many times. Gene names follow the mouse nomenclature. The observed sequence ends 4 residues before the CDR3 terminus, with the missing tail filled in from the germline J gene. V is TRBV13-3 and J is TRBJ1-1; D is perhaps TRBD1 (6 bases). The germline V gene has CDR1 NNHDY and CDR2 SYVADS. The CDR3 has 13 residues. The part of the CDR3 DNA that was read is TGTGCCAGCAGTGATGACGGGGGGCGA. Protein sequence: CASSDDGGR. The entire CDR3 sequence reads CASSDDGGREVFF.

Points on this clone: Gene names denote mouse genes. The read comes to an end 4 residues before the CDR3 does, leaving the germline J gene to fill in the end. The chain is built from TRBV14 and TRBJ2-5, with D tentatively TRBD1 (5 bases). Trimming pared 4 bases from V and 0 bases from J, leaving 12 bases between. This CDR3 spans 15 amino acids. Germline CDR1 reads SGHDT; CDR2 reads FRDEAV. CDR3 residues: CASSRQQINQDTQYF. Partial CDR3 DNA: TGTGCCAGCAGTCGACAGCAAATTAACCAAGAC.

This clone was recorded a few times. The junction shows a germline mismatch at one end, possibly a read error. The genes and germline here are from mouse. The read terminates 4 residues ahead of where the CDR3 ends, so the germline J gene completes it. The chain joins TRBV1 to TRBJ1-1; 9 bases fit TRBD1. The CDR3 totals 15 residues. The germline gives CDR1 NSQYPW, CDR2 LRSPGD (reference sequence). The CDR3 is CTCSVSGTGNAEVFF. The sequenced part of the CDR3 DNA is TGCACCTGCAGTGTATCCGGGACAGGGAACGCA.

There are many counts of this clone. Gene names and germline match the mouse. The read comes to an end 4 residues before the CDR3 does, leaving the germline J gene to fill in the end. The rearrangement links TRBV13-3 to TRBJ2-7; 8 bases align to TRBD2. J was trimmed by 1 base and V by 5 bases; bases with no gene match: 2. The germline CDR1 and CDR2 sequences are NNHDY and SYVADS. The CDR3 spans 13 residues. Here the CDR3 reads CASSAGGSYEQYF. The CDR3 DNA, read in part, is TGTGCCAGCAGCGCTGGGGGGTCCTAT.

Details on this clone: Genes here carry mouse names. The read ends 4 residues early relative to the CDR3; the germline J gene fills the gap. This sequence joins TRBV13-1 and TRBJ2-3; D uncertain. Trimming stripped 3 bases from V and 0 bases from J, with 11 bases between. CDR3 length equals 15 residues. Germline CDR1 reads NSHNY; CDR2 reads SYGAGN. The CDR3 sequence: CASSGQASSAETLYF. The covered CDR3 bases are TGTGCCAGCAGTGGTCAGGCCTCTAGTGCAGAA.

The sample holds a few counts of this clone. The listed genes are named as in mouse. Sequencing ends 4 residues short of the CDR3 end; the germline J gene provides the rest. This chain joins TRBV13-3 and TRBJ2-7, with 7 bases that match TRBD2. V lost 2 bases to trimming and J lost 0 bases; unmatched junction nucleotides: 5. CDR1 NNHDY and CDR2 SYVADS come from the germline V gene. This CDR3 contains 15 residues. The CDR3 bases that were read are TGTGCCAGCAGTGACCTGGGGGATTTCTCCTAT. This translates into CASSDLGDFSY. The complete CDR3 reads CASSDLGDFSYEQYF.

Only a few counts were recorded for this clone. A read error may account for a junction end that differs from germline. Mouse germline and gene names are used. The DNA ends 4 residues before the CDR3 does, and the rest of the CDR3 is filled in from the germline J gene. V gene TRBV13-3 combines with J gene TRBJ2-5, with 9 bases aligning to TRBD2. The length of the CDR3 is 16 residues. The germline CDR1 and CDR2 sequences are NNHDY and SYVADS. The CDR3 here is CASSDSWGGNQDTQYF. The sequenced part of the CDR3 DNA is TGTGCCAGCAGTGATAGCTGGGGGGGTAACCAGGAC.

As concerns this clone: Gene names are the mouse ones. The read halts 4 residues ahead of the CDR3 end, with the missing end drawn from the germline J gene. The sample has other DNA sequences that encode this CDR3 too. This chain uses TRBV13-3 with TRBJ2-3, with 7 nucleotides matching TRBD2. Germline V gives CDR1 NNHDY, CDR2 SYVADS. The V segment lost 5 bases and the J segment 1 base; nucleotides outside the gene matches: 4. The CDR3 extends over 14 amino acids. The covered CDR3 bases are TGTGCCAGCAGCCCTGGACTGGGTGCAGAA. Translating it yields CASSPGLGAE. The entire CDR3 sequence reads CASSPGLGAETLYF.

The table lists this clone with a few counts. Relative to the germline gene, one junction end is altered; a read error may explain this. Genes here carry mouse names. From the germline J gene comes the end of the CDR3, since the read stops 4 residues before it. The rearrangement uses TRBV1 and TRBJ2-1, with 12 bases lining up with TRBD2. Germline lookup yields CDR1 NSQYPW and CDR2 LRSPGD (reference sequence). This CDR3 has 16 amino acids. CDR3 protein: CPCSERTGGENAEQFF. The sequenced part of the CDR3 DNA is TGCCCCTGCAGTGAACGGACTGGGGGGGAGAATGCT.

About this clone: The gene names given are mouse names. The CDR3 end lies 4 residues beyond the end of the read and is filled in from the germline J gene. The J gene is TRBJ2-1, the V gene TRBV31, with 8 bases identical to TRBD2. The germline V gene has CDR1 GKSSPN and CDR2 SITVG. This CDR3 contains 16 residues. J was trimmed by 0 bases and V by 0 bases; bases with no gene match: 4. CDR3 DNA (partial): TGTGCCTGGAGTCTAGTTGGGGGGGTTAACTATGCT. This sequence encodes CAWSLVGGVNYA. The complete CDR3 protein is CAWSLVGGVNYAEQFF.